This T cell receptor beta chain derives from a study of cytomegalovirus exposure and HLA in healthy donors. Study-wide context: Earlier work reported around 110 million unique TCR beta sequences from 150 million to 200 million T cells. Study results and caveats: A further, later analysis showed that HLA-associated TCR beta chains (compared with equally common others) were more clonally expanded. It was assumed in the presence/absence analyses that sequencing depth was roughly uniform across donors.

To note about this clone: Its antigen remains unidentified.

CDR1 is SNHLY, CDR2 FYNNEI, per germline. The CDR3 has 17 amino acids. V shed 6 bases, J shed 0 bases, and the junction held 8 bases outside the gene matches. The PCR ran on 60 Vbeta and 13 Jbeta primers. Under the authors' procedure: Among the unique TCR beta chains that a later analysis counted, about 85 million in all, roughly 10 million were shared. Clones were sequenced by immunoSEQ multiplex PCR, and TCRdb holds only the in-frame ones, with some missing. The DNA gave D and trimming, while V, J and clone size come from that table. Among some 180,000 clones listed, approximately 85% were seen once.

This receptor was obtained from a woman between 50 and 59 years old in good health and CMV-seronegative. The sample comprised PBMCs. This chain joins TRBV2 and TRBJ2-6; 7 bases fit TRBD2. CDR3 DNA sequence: TGTGCCAGCAGCGTGCGGGGGATCAGCTCTGGGGCCAACGTCCTGACTTTC. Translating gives CASSVRGISSGANVLTF.